What follows are 21 T cell receptor beta chains derived from one specimen sequenced in a study of blood T cells in healthy people across ages. With a J-beta primer mix and a sample-barcoded 5' primer, a second PCR ran about 7 to 12 cycles. TCRdb redid the calling of the 5' RACE reads with MiXCR, one entry per CDR3 protein. The table shows 800,000 to 950,000 distinct CDR3 sequences, with 40% to 60% occurring only once. The sequencing input was blood. The receptor set was obtained from a man aged 30-40 years in good health.

The V call is TRBV12-3 or TRBV12-4, the J call TRBJ1-1; 8 bases are a match to TRBD1. The CDR3 is 16 residues long. After removal of 6 bases from V and 3 bases from J, the junction contained 12 bases not matched to a gene. CDR3: CASRQTPGTGDTEAFF. Written as DNA, the CDR3 is TGTGCCAGCAGGCAAACCCCCGGGACAGGAGACACTGAAGCTTTCTTT.

This chain joins TRBV28 and TRBJ1-2; 9 positions match TRBD1. CDR1 and CDR2 (germline): MDHEN, SYDVKM. This CDR3 is 14 amino acids long. J was trimmed by 7 bases and V by 7 bases; bases with no gene match: 10. CDR3 coding DNA: TGTGCCAGCATTAGGACAGGGGCAAGGGGTGGCTACACCTTC. It specifies CASIRTGARGGYTF.

The V gene is TRBV20-1, the J gene TRBJ1-2; D call uncertain. The length of the CDR3 is 14 residues. V was pared by 2 bases and J by 0 bases, with 10 bases between. Germline V CDR1 and CDR2: DFQATT, SNEGSKA (reference sequence). The CDR3: CSARLSRTNYGYTF. The CDR3 region has the DNA TGCAGTGCTAGATTGAGTCGGACTAACTATGGCTACACCTTC.

V gene TRBV28 combines with J gene TRBJ2-5; 9 positions match TRBD1. The end of the DNA is better explained by TRBJ2-7, so the J call may be wrong. CDR1 MDHEN and CDR2 SYDVKM come from the germline V gene. The CDR3 sequence is 14 residues long. The CDR3 is CASSPGQGGGEQYF. CDR3 in DNA: TGTGCCAGCAGTCCGGGACAGGGCGGAGGCGAGCAGTACTTC.

This clonotype was counted only a few times. V and J are TRBV6-5 and TRBJ2-4; D might be TRBD1 or TRBD2, each matching 5 bases. The CDR3 loop spans 14 amino acids. V was clipped by 5 bases and J by 1 base, with 9 bases between them. Germline CDR1 and CDR2: MNHEY and SVGAGI. This CDR3 reads CASSHEGAKNIQYF. The CDR3 nucleotides are TGTGCCAGCAGTCATGAGGGGGCCAAAAACATTCAGTACTTC.

V and J are TRBV24-1 and TRBJ2-2; D is perhaps TRBD2 (6 bases). Germline CDR1 reads KGHDR; CDR2 reads SFDVKD. This CDR3 has 16 amino acids. V was cut by 0 bases and J by 5 bases, with 12 bases left in between. The CDR3 spells CATSDLLAGNTGELFF. The CDR3 coding sequence is TGTGCCACCAGTGATTTGCTTGCGGGGAATACCGGGGAGCTGTTTTTT.

The chain recombines TRBV7-2 with TRBJ1-2, with TRBD1 matching 7 bases. V lost 2 bases to trimming and J lost 4 bases; unmatched junction nucleotides: 7. The CDR3 is 15 amino acids. Per germline, CDR1 SGHTA and CDR2 FQGNSA. CDR3 bases: TGTGCCAGCAGCTTATGGGAGACAGGGAGCTATGGCTACACCTTC. It yields the protein CASSLWETGSYGYTF.

This clonotype was counted a few times. This chain connects TRBV6-6 to TRBJ1-1; the D gene is possibly TRBD1 (6 bases). The length of the CDR3 is 16 residues. The germline CDR1 and CDR2 sequences are MNHNY and SVGAGI (reference sequence). Trimming cost V 0 bases and J 5 bases, with 16 bases left between them. The CDR3 DNA follows: TGTGCCAGCAGTTACTCGAAGACTGGGGGCTGGACTGAAGCTTTCTTT. Amino acid sequence: CASSYSKTGGWTEAFF.

This clonotype has just one count. The chain is built from TRBV4-1 and TRBJ1-1, with D possibly TRBD1 on 5 matching bases. The CDR3 covers 14 residues. Deletions cut 4 bases from V and 5 bases from J, with 14 bases between. CDR1 is MGHRA, CDR2 YSYEKL, per germline. The CDR3 bases are TGCGCCAGCAGCCGAGCGAGGGGTGAGACTGAAGCTTTCTTT. Translation gives CASSRARGETEAFF.

This clonotype was observed at least ten times. The gene calls are TRBV4-1 and TRBJ2-7; either TRBD1 or TRBD2 may fit D (6 bases each). Germline loops: CDR1 MGHRA, CDR2 YSYEKL. The CDR3 contains 15 residues. The V gene lost 1 base and the J gene lost 1 base, with 11 bases spanning the gap. CDR3 sequence reads: CASSQVGGHSYEQYF. In DNA, the CDR3 is TGCGCCAGCAGCCAAGTAGGGGGGCATTCCTACGAGCAGTACTTC.

V gene TRBV5-1 combines with J gene TRBJ1-1; D call uncertain. Trimming left V 6 bases short and J 0 bases short, with 15 bases between. CDR3 length: 15 amino acids. Per germline, CDR1 SGHRS and CDR2 YFSETQ. The CDR3 region is CASTNSPGVNTEAFF. In DNA, the CDR3 is TGCGCCAGCACCAATTCACCCGGGGTGAACACTGAAGCTTTCTTT.

This clonotype was counted at least ten times. This sequence joins TRBV3-1 and TRBJ2-3; the D gene is possibly TRBD2 (5 bases). The CDR3 totals 15 residues. From germline, CDR1 is LGHDT and CDR2 YNNKEL (reference sequence). Trimming removed 2 bases from V and 0 bases from J, with 9 bases in between. The CDR3 DNA is TGTGCCAGCAGCCAAACTAGAGGGAGCACAGATACGCAGTATTTT. Amino acid sequence: CASSQTRGSTDTQYF.

The CDR3 nucleotides read TGCAGTGCTAGAGGAGGAGCGGGTGCCTATAAAAACATTCAGTACTTC. Amino acids: CSARGGAGAYKNIQYF. The chain links TRBV20-1 to TRBJ2-4; D is possibly TRBD2 (6 bases). Germline V CDR1 and CDR2: DFQATT, SNEGSKA (reference sequence). V lost 1 base, J lost 4 bases, and 17 bases lay in between. The CDR3 sequence is 16 residues long.

This chain links TRBV15 with TRBJ2-7; no clear D. The V and J ends lost 5 bases and 4 bases respectively, with 9 bases between them. CDR3 length equals 12 residues. The germline V gene has CDR1 LNHNV and CDR2 YYDKDF (reference sequence). CDR3 nucleotides: TGTGCCACCAGCGAAGACTTTTACGAGCAGTACTTC. Protein product: CATSEDFYEQYF.

This clonotype came up a few times. A much larger clone lies a single base off, so this may be a read error. The genes are TRBV7-3 and TRBJ2-3; D possibly matches TRBD1 or TRBD2 (6 bases each). Germline CDR1 reads SGHTA; CDR2 reads FQGTGA. The CDR3 has 15 residues. The CDR3, as DNA: TGTGCCAGCGGCTTAGGAGGGGGGCGCACAGATACGCAGTATTTT. Residues: CASGLGGGRTDTQYF.

The chain joins TRBV5-1 to TRBJ2-3; TRBD1 matches at 7 bases. Trimming removed 4 bases from V and 3 bases from J; junction bases left unmatched: 11. The CDR3 has 16 residues. Germline values: CDR1 SGHRS, CDR2 YFSETQ. The CDR3 is CASSPQTGLATDTQYF. The DNA of the CDR3 is TGCGCCAGCAGCCCACAGACAGGGCTCGCAACAGATACGCAGTATTTT.

The J gene is TRBJ2-7, the V gene TRBV28, with D perhaps matching TRBD1 or TRBD2 (5 bases each). The CDR3 length is 17 residues. Germline-derived CDR1 and CDR2 are MDHEN and SYDVKM. The germline V and J ends were trimmed by 5 bases and 0 bases, with 20 bases remaining between them. This chain's CDR3 is CASSPHGWGRSSYEQYF. CDR3 bases: TGTGCCAGCAGTCCCCACGGTTGGGGACGGAGCTCCTACGAGCAGTACTTC.

This sequence joins TRBV6-1 and TRBJ2-5, with D perhaps assigned TRBD1 or TRBD2 (6 bases each). The assigned J gene may be wrong: the sequence end matches TRBJ2-7 better. Germline V gives CDR1 MNHNS, CDR2 SASEGT. The CDR3 runs 15 residues. This CDR3 is CASTDRGGGRYEQYF. In nucleotides, the CDR3 is TGTGCCAGCACCGACCGTGGAGGGGGACGTTACGAGCAGTACTTC.

This clonotype occurred many times. The chain uses TRBV27 and TRBJ2-7, with 14 bases identical to TRBD2. Per germline, CDR1 MNHEY and CDR2 SMNVEV (reference sequence). V shed 3 bases, J shed 5 bases, and the junction held 3 bases outside the gene matches. The CDR3 contains 15 residues. CDR3 DNA: TGTGCCAGCAGTTTGGGACTAGCGGGGGTCAACGAGCAGTACTTC. This sequence encodes CASSLGLAGVNEQYF.

The chain uses TRBV9 and TRBJ2-5; D is possibly TRBD2 (6 bases). V was pared by 0 bases and J by 3 bases, with 15 bases between. Germline loops: CDR1 SGDLS, CDR2 YYNGEE. This CDR3 comprises 16 residues. The CDR3 DNA reads TGTGCCAGCAGCGTAGGTATAGCGGATGTAAAAGAGACCCAGTACTTC. The encoded protein is CASSVGIADVKETQYF. The entire variable domain, with the rest obtained from reference TRBV9 and TRBJ2-5, is as follows: DSGVTQTPKHLITATGQRVTLRCSPRSGDLSVYWYQQSLDQGLQFLIQYYNGEERAKGNILERFSAQQFPDLHSELNLSSLELGDSALYFCASSVGIADVKETQYFGPGTRLLVL.

This clonotype came up a few times. The chain employs TRBV20-1 and TRBJ2-5, with D maybe TRBD2 (5 bases). The V gene lost 6 bases and the J gene lost 2 bases, with 16 bases spanning the gap. CDR1 is DFQATT and CDR2 is SNEGSKA in the germline V gene (reference sequence). This CDR3 region has 14 residues. This chain's CDR3 is CSAAGLGVQETQYF. In DNA form, the CDR3 reads TGCAGTGCGGCGGGTTTAGGAGTGCAAGAGACCCAGTACTTC.